This T cell receptor (beta chain) appears in the sequencing data of a study of shared clonotypes between healthy human individuals. Across the whole study: A couple of female and three male donors aged 18 to 49 were enrolled. General study findings and limits: Rarefaction analysis demonstrated incomplete sorted-subset sequencing notwithstanding large depth. The four-donor shared clonotypes exceeded non-shared clonotypes in generation probability, with non-shared ones scoring lower.

The CDR3 runs 16 residues. J gave up 0 bases and V 6 bases, and 9 bases lay outside the gene matches. Germline V gene sequence: CDR1 MNHEY, CDR2 SMNVEV (reference sequence). Repertoires were generated with immunoSEQ multiplex PCR, while TCRdb's copy carries only in-frame clones and drops some. Here the sample spans hundreds of thousands of clones, 97% being singletons. About this clone itself: The antigen remains unidentified.

The material sequenced was naive CD4+ T cells sorted from blood. Subset noted: CD45RA+ positively selected. The chain uses TRBV27 and TRBJ2-5; 8 nucleotides agree with TRBD1. The clonotype was recovered from a woman aged 25 to 39 in good health. CDR3 residues: CASRQGGGWNQETQYF. In DNA form, the CDR3 reads TGTGCCAGCAGACAGGGGGGCGGGTGGAACCAAGAGACCCAGTACTTC.